This TCR beta chain derives from a study of metastatic and nonmetastatic thyroid tumors. About the study: It was across blood and tumor or nodule tissue from malignant and benign thyroid patients that repertoires were compared.

General observations from the study: Patients with malignant thyroid tumors reportedly had significantly higher TCR beta diversity than those with benign nodules, in blood and tumor.

As originally analysed: The distant-metastasis classifier for papillary thyroid cancer was built from CDR3 differences across clinicopathological groups. TCRdb ran MiXCR on the PCR reads. The V and J calls here are based on TCRdb, not the publication. The sample consists of 85,000 to 100,000 clones, about an eighth of them appearing once. This clone was counted a few times. Its antigen is unidentified. This could be a read error, since a much larger clone is one nucleotide away. The same CDR3 is also encoded by other DNA sequences in this sample. The entire patient cohort was treatment-naive prior to thyroid surgery. V lost 5 bases, J lost 3 bases, and 7 bases stayed unmatched. The CDR3 length is 15 residues. CDR1 is LNHDA, CDR2 SQIVND, per germline (reference sequence).

Sequenced input: blood. This receptor was taken from a female donor with papillary thyroid cancer or a benign thyroid nodule (not recorded which). Some clones in this sample may be carry-over from other donors' samples. This chain connects TRBV19 to TRBJ2-3; 8 bases align to TRBD1. The CDR3 is CASSSWTGSTDTQYF. The CDR3 DNA sequence: TGTGCCAGTAGTTCGTGGACAGGGAGTACAGATACGCAGTATTTT. The full variable domain, rest sourced from reference TRBV19 and TRBJ2-3, is DGGITQSPKYLFRKEGQNVTLSCEQNLNHDAMYWYRQDPGQGLRLIYYSQIVNDFQKGDIAEGYSVSREKKESFPLTVTSAQKNPTAFYLCASSSWTGSTDTQYFGPGTRLTVL.